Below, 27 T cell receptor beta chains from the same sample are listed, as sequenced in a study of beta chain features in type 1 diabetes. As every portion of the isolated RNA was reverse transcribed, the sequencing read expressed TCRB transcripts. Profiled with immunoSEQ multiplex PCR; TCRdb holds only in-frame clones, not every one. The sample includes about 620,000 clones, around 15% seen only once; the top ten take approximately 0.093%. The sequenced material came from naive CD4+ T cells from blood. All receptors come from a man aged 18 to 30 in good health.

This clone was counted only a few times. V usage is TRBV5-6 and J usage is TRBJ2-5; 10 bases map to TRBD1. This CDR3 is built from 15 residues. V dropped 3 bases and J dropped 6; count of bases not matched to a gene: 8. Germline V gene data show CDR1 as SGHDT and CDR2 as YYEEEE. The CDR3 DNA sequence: TGTGCCAGCAGCTACGTTGACAGGGGGCAGAAGACCCAGTACTTC. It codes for CASSYVDRGQKTQYF.

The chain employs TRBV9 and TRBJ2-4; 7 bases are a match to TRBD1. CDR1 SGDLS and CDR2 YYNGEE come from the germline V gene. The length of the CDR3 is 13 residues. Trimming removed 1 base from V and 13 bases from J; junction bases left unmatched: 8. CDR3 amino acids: CASSVINTGVQYF. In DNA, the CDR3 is TGTGCCAGCAGCGTAATAAACACAGGGGTGCAGTACTTC.

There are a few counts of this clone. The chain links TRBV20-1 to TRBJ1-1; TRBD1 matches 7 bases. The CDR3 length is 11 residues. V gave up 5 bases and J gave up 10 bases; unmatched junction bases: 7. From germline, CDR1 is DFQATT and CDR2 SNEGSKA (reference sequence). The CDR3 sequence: CSAPDRARAFF. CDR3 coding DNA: TGCAGTGCTCCTGACAGGGCTCGAGCTTTCTTT.

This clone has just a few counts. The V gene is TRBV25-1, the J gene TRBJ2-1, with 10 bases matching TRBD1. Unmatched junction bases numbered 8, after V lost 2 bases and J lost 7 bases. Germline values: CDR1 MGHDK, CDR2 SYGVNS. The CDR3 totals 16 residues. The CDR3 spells CASSEAGQGRANEQFF. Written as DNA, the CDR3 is TGTGCCAGCAGTGAAGCGGGACAGGGGCGGGCGAATGAGCAGTTCTTC. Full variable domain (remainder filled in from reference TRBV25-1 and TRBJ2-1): EADIYQTPRYLVIGTGKKITLECSQTMGHDKMYWYQQDPGMELHLIHYSYGVNSTEKGDLSSESTVSRIRTEHFPLTLESARPSHTSQYLCASSEAGQGRANEQFFGPGTRLTVL.

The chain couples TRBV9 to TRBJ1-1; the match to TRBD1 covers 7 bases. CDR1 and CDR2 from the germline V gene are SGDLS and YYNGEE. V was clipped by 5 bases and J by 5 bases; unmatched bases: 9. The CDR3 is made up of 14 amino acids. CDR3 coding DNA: TGTGCCAGCAGGAGCCTCGGGACAGCTACTGAAGCTTTCTTT. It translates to CASRSLGTATEAFF.

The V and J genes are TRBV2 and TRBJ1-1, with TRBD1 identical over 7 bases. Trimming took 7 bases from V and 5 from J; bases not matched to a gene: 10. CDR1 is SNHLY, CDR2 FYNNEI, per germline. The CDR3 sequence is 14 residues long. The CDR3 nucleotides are TGTGCCAGCACGACTAGACAGGGATGGACTGAAGCTTTCTTT. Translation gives CASTTRQGWTEAFF.

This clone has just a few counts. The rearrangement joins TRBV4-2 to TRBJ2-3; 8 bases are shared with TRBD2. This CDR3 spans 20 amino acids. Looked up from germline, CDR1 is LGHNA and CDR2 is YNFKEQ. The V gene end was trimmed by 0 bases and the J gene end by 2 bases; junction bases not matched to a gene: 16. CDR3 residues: CASSQDLRYGGRTSTDTQYF. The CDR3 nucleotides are TGTGCCAGCAGCCAAGATCTCCGTTACGGCGGGAGGACCTCCACAGATACGCAGTATTTT.

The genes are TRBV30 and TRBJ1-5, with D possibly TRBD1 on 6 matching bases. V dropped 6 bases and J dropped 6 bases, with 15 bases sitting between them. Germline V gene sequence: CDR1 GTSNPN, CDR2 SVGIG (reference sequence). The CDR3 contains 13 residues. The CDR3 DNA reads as TGTGCCTGCAACGGGGGGGGCAGTCAGCCCCAGCATTTT. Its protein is CACNGGGSQPQHF.

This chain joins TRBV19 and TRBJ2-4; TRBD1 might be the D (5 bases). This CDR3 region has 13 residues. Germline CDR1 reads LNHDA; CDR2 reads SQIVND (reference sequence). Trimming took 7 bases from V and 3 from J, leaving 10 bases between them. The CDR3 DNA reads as TGTGCCAGTAAACAAAGGGGCAAAAACATTCAGTACTTC. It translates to CASKQRGKNIQYF.

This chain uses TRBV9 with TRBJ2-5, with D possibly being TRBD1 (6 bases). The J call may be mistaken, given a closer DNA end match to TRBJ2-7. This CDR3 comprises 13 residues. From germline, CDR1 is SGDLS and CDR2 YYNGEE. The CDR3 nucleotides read TGTGCCAGCAGCCCCAGGGGTTCGTACGAGCAGTACTTC. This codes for CASSPRGSYEQYF.

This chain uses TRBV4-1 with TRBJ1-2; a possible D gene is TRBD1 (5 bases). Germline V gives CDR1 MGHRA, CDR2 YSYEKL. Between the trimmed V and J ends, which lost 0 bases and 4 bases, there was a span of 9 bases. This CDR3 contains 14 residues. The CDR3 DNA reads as TGCGCCAGCAGCCAAGATCAGGGCTCCTATGGCTACACCTTC. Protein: CASSQDQGSYGYTF.

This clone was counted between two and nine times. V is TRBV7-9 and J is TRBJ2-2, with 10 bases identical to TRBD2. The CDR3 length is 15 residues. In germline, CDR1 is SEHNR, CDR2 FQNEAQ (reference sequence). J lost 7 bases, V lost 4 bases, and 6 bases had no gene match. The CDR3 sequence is CASSSTSGKGGELFF. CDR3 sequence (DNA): TGTGCCAGCAGCTCCACTAGCGGGAAGGGCGGGGAGCTGTTTTTT. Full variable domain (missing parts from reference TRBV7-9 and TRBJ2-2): DTGVSQNPRHKITKRGQNVTFRCDPISEHNRLYWYRQTLGQGPEFLTYFQNEAQLEKSRLLSDRFSAERPKGSFSTLEIQRTEQGDSAMYLCASSSTSGKGGELFFGEGSRLTVL.

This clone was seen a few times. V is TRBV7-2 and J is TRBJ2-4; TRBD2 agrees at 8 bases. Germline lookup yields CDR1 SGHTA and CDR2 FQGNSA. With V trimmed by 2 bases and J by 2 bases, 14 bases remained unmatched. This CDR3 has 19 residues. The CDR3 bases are TGTGCCAGCAGCTTAAGGGGCCGGCTAGCGGGCCAACCCAAAAACATTCAGTACTTC. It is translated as CASSLRGRLAGQPKNIQYF.

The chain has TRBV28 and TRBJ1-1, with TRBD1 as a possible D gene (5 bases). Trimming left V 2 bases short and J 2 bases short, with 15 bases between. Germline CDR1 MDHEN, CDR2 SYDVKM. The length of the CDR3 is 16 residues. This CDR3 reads CASSLARAPANTEAFF. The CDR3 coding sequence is TGTGCCAGCAGTTTAGCCAGGGCACCCGCTAACACTGAAGCTTTCTTT.

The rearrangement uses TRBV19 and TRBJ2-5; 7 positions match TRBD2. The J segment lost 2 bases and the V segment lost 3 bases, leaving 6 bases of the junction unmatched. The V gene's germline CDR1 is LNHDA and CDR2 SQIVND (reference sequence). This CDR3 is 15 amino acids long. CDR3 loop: CASSIGREWQETQYF. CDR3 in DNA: TGTGCCAGTAGTATTGGGCGGGAGTGGCAAGAGACCCAGTACTTC.

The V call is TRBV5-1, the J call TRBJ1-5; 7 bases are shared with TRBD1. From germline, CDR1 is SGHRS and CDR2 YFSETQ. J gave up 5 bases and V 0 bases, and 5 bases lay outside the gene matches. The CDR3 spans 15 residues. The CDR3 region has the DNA TGCGCCAGCAGCTTGGGGGACAGCAGCCATCAGCCCCAGCATTTT. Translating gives CASSLGDSSHQPQHF.

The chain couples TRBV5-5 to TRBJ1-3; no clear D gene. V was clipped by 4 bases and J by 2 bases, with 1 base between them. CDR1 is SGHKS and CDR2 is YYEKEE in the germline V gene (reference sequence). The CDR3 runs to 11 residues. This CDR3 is CASSPGNTIYF. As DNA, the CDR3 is TGTGCCAGCAGCCCTGGAAACACCATATATTTT.

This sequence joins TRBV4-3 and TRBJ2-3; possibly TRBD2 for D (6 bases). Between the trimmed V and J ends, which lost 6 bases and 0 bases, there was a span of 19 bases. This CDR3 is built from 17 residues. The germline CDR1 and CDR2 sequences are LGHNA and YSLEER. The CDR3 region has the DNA TGCGCCAGCAGTCTTACAGAGCGGGTTACTAGCACAGATACGCAGTATTTT. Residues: CASSLTERVTSTDTQYF.

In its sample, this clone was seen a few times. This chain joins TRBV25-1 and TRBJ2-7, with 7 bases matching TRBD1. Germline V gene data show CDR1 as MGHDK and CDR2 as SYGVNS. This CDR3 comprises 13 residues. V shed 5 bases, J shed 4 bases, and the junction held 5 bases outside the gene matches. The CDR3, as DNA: TGTGCCAGCAGTAGCAGGGGGTGGTACGAGCAGTACTTC. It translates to CASSSRGWYEQYF.

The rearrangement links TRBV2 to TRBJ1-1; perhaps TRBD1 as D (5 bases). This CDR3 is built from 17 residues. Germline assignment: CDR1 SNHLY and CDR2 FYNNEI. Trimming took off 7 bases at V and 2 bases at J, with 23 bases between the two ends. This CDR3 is CASTQTFGGEANTEAFF. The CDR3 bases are TGTGCCAGCACCCAGACCTTCGGGGGGGAGGCCAACACTGAAGCTTTCTTT.

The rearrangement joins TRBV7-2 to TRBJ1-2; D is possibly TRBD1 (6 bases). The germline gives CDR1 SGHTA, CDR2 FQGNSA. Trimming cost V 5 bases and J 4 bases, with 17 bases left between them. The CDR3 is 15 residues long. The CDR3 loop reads CASSPQGGPGYGYTF. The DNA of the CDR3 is TGTGCCAGCAGCCCACAAGGGGGGCCAGGCTATGGCTACACCTTC.

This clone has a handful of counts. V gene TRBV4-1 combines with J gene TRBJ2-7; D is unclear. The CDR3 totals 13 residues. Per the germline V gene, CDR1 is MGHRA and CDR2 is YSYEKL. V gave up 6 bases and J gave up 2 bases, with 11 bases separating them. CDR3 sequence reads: CASSNTHTYEQYF. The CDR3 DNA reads TGCGCCAGCAGTAACACCCATACCTACGAGCAGTACTTC.

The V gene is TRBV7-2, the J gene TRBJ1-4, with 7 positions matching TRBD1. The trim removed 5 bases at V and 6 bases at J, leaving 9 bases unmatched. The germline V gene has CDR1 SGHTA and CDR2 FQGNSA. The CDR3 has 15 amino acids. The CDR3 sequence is CASSLHGTDYEKLFF. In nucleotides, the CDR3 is TGTGCCAGCAGCCTCCACGGGACAGACTATGAAAAACTGTTTTTT.

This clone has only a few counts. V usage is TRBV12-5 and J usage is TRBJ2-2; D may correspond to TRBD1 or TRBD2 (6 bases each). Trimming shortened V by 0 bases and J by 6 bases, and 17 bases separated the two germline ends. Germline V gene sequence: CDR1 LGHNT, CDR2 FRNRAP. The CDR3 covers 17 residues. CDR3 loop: CASGLVGGTQLPGELFF. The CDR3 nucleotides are TGTGCTAGTGGTTTGGTAGGGGGGACTCAGCTTCCCGGGGAGCTGTTTTTT. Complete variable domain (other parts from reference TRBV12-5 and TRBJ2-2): DARVTQTPRHKVTEMGQEVTMRCQPILGHNTVFWYRQTMMQGLELLAYFRNRAPLDDSGMPKDRFSAEMPDATLATLKIQPSEPRDSAVYFCASGLVGGTQLPGELFFGEGSRLTVL.

CDR3 region: CASTERYGFSYEQYF. The CDR3 DNA reads TGTGCCAGCACCGAAAGATACGGGTTCTCCTACGAGCAGTACTTC. This chain connects TRBV7-2 to TRBJ2-5; no clear D gene. The last part of the DNA fits TRBJ2-7 better; the J call may be wrong. The CDR3 spans 15 residues. Germline values: CDR1 SGHTA, CDR2 FQGNSA.

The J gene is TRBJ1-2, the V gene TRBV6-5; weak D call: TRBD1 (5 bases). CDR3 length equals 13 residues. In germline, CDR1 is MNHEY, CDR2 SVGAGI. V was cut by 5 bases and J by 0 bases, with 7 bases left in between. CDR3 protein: CASSPRANYGYTF. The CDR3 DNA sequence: TGTGCCAGCAGTCCCAGGGCTAACTATGGCTACACCTTC.

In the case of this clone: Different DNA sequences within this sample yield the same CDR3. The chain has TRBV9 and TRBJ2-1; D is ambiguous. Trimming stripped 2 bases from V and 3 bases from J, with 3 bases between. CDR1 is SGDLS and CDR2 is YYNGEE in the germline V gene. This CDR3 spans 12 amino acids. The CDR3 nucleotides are TGTGCCAGCAGCGTGAACTACAATGAGCAGTTCTTC. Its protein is CASSVNYNEQFF.